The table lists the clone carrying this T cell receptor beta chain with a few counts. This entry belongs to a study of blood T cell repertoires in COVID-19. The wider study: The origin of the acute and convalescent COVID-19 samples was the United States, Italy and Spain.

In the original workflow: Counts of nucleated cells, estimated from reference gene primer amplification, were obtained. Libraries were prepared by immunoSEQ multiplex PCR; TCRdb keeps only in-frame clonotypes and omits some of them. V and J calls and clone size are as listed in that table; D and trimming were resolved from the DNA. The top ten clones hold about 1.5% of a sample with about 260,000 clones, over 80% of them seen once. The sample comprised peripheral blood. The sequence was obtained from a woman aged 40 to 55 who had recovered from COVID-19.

The CDR3 here is CASSYSRVVGNQPQHF. The CDR3 DNA is TGTGCCAGCAGTTACTCCAGGGTTGTAGGCAATCAGCCCCAGCATTTT. This chain links TRBV6-5 with TRBJ1-5, with a possible D match to TRBD1 (5 bases). Trimming pared 0 bases from V and 2 bases from J, leaving 11 bases between. This CDR3 contains 16 residues. The germline V gene encodes CDR1 MNHEY and CDR2 SVGAGI.